What follows are 28 T cell receptor beta chains derived from one specimen sequenced in a study of STAT5B mutations in CD4+ large granular lymphocyte leukemia. Data came from immunoSEQ multiplex PCR; TCRdb stores just in-frame clones and leaves some out. The repertoire has about 31,000 clones, approximately 88% of them found once; the top ten carry about 0.41%. Sample: CD4+ T cells from blood buffy coats. The receptors here all came from a human donor in good health.

The chain recombines TRBV10-3 with TRBJ2-5, with a tentative D call TRBD2 (5 bases). The length of the CDR3 is 15 residues. The germline V gene has CDR1 ENHRY and CDR2 SYGVKD. V was clipped by 0 bases and J by 4 bases, with 12 bases between them. As DNA, the CDR3 is TGTGCCATCAGTGAGTCCCCCGGACTTCGAGAGACCCAGTACTTC. Translating gives CAISESPGLRETQYF.

The table lists this clone with a count of one. The chain joins TRBV6-1 to TRBJ2-7; D is ambiguous. V was pared by 1 base and J by 1 base, with 8 bases between. In germline, CDR1 is MNHNS, CDR2 SASEGT. The CDR3 length is 14 residues. The CDR3 sequence is CASSEGAQSYEQYF. In nucleotides, the CDR3 is TGTGCCAGCAGTGAAGGGGCCCAATCCTACGAGCAGTACTTC.

The rearrangement uses TRBV10-3 and TRBJ2-5; TRBD2 is a possible D gene (6 bases). The CDR3 is 15 amino acids. Germline V gene data show CDR1 as ENHRY and CDR2 as SYGVKD. The V end was cut by 7 bases, the J end by 5 bases, with 20 bases between. CDR3 sequence: CAIKEGRAGLETQYF. CDR3 sequence (DNA): TGTGCCATCAAGGAGGGCAGGGCTGGGTTGGAGACCCAGTACTTC.

CDR3 sequence (DNA): TGCAGCGTTGAATCAAGACAGGGAGGGACCTACGAGCAGTACTTC. It yields the protein CSVESRQGGTYEQYF. The chain carries TRBV29-1 and TRBJ2-7; D possibly matches TRBD1 or TRBD2 (7 bases each). Deletions cut 2 bases from V and 2 bases from J, with 16 bases between. CDR1 SQVTM and CDR2 ANQGSEA come from the germline V gene. This CDR3 has 15 residues.

The chain joins TRBV11-2 to TRBJ2-2; 7 bases fit TRBD2. CDR1 and CDR2 (germline): SGHAT, FQNNGV. The CDR3 loop spans 14 amino acids. The junction had 2 bases not matched to a gene; V was cut back by 3 bases and J by 4 bases. The CDR3 DNA is TGTGCCAGCAGCTTTACTAGCGCCACCGGGGAGCTGTTTTTT. Residues: CASSFTSATGELFF.

The CDR3 protein is CASSHSEVRWGMNTEAFF. For the CDR3, the DNA is TGTGCCAGTAGTCACTCAGAGGTCCGATGGGGGATGAACACTGAAGCTTTCTTT. The V gene is TRBV19, the J gene TRBJ1-1, with a tentative D call TRBD1 (5 bases). V was shortened by 5 bases and J by 0 bases, with 22 bases between the two germline ends. The CDR3 is 18 amino acids. Germline V CDR1 and CDR2: LNHDA, SQIVND (reference sequence).

This chain links TRBV21-1 with TRBJ2-1. TRBV21-1 is a listed pseudogene. The CDR3 is made up of 14 amino acids. The CDR3 region has the DNA TGTGCCAGCATCAATTCGGATACCTACAATGAGCAGTTCTTC. Protein: CASINSDTYNEQFF.

The chain links TRBV18 to TRBJ1-3; D is unclear. The V and J ends lost 6 bases and 2 bases respectively, with 23 bases between them. The CDR3 consists of 18 residues. Germline assignment: CDR1 KGHSH and CDR2 LQKENI. CDR3 sequence reads: CASSSSARRLEAGNTIYF. CDR3 nucleotides: TGTGCCAGCTCCTCGTCAGCTCGCAGACTGGAAGCTGGAAACACCATATATTTT. The complete variable domain, with remaining parts taken from reference TRBV18 and TRBJ1-3, reads NAGVMQNPRHLVRRRGQEARLRCSPMKGHSHVYWYRQLPEEGLKFMVYLQKENIIDESGMPKERFSAEFPKEGPSILRIQQVVRGDSAAYFCASSSSARRLEAGNTIYFGEGSWLTVV.

This chain joins TRBV6-1 and TRBJ1-2; D may be TRBD1 (6 bases). Trimming cost V 2 bases and J 1 base, with 11 bases left between them. Looked up from germline, CDR1 is MNHNS and CDR2 is SASEGT. There are 15 residues in the CDR3. CDR3 sequence: CASSERGARNYGYTF. The CDR3 DNA reads TGTGCCAGCAGTGAAAGGGGGGCGCGTAACTATGGCTACACCTTC.

The chain uses TRBV28 and TRBJ1-1, with a possible D match to TRBD1 (6 bases). V was trimmed by 6 bases and J by 4 bases, leaving 24 bases between them. From germline, CDR1 is MDHEN and CDR2 SYDVKM. The CDR3 covers 17 residues. The CDR3 coding sequence is TGTGCCAGCAGGATCCAACAGGGCTCTGGCTCGGGCACTGAAGCTTTCTTT. Translated, it gives CASRIQQGSGSGTEAFF.

The chain combines TRBV11-3 with TRBJ2-2; D is possibly TRBD2 (6 bases). The CDR3 is made up of 16 amino acids. Germline-derived CDR1 and CDR2 are SGHNT and YENEEA. V lost 1 base, J lost 5 bases, and 14 bases lay in between. The CDR3 region has the DNA TGTGCCAGCAGCTTAGTGGTAGCGGAGCAGACCGGGGAGCTGTTTTTT. It specifies CASSLVVAEQTGELFF. The full variable domain, in which reference TRBV11-3 and TRBJ2-2 provide the parts outside the CDR3, is EAGVVQSPRYKIIEKKQPVAFWCNPISGHNTLYWYLQNLGQGPELLIRYENEEAVDDSQLPKDRFSAERLKGVDSTLKIQPAELGDSAVYLCASSLVVAEQTGELFFGEGSRLTVL.

This rearrangement joins TRBV7-9 to TRBJ2-7; 9 positions agree with TRBD1. The CDR3 totals 14 residues. The V gene's germline CDR1 is SEHNR and CDR2 FQNEAQ (reference sequence). With 5 bases clipped from V and 2 bases from J, the junction kept 4 bases outside the gene matches. In nucleotides, the CDR3 is TGTGCCAGCAGCCCACGGACAGGGGCCTACGAGCAGTACTTC. This sequence encodes CASSPRTGAYEQYF.

This chain connects TRBV6-1 to TRBJ1-2; D call uncertain. Germline CDR1 MNHNS, CDR2 SASEGT. The V end lost 3 bases, the J end lost 3 bases, and 8 bases lay between the germline ends. The CDR3 is made up of 13 amino acids. The CDR3 reads CASSDAPYYGYTF. The CDR3 coding sequence is TGTGCCAGCAGTGATGCCCCTTACTATGGCTACACCTTC.

The rearrangement joins TRBV10-2 to TRBJ1-1, with D possibly TRBD1 on 6 matching bases. The CDR3 runs 14 residues. V was clipped by 4 bases and J by 5 bases, with 14 bases between them. Germline CDR1 is WSHSY and CDR2 is SAAADI. CDR3 residues: CASSVAGTRTEAFF. DNA of the CDR3: TGCGCCAGCAGTGTAGCAGGGACAAGGACTGAAGCTTTCTTT.

The chain joins TRBV27 to TRBJ2-7, with 9 bases identical to TRBD2. The CDR3 loop spans 15 amino acids. The germline CDR1 and CDR2 sequences are MNHEY and SMNVEV (reference sequence). The trim removed 1 base at V and 4 bases at J, leaving 5 bases unmatched. The CDR3 region has the DNA TGTGCCAGCAGTTTATTAGCTAGCGGGATTTACGAGCAGTACTTC. As protein: CASSLLASGIYEQYF.

V is TRBV18 and J is TRBJ2-5; D remains ambiguous. Germline CDR1 and CDR2: KGHSH and LQKENI. Trimming shortened V by 3 bases and J by 1 base, and 3 bases separated the two germline ends. CDR3 size: 12 residues. CDR3 bases: TGTGCCAGCTCACCGGGCCAAGAGACCCAGTACTTC. Amino acid sequence: CASSPGQETQYF.

The V and J genes are TRBV11-2 and TRBJ2-1; a possible D gene is TRBD1 (6 bases). Deletions cut 5 bases from V and 4 bases from J, with 12 bases between. CDR3 length: 14 amino acids. Germline V lookup: CDR1 SGHAT, CDR2 FQNNGV. The CDR3 nucleotides are TGTGCCAGCAGCCCCGGGACATATTACAATGAGCAGTTCTTC. Protein sequence: CASSPGTYYNEQFF.

The rearrangement links TRBV5-4 to TRBJ2-7; 11 positions agree with TRBD2. In germline, CDR1 is SGHNT, CDR2 YYREEE (reference sequence). CDR3 length: 15 amino acids. With 2 bases clipped from V and 1 base from J, the junction kept 2 bases outside the gene matches. The CDR3 DNA reads TGTGCCAGCAGCTTTGGGACTAGCGGATCCTACGAGCAGTACTTC. It is translated as CASSFGTSGSYEQYF.

The chain carries TRBV28 and TRBJ1-5; D uncertain. The CDR3 runs to 17 residues. Per germline, CDR1 MDHEN and CDR2 SYDVKM. V was trimmed by 0 bases and J by 2 bases, leaving 14 bases between them. The CDR3 DNA follows: TGTGCCAGCAGTTTATGGTCCGAAGGGTTAGGCAATCAGCCCCAGCATTTT. Encoded protein: CASSLWSEGLGNQPQHF.

J is TRBJ1-2 and V is TRBV19, with D tentatively TRBD1 (5 bases). Germline V lookup: CDR1 LNHDA, CDR2 SQIVND (reference sequence). Trimming stripped 4 bases from V and 4 bases from J, with 16 bases between. This CDR3 is 15 amino acids long. CDR3 sequence reads: CASSTRDRSSYGYTF. The CDR3 DNA reads TGTGCCAGTAGTACGCGGGACCGGAGTTCCTATGGCTACACCTTC. The full variable domain, completed using reference TRBV19 and TRBJ1-2, is DGGITQSPKYLFRKEGQNVTLSCEQNLNHDAMYWYRQDPGQGLRLIYYSQIVNDFQKGDIAEGYSVSREKKESFPLTVTSAQKNPTAFYLCASSTRDRSSYGYTFGSGTRLTVV.

This clone was detected once. This rearrangement joins TRBV5-8 to TRBJ2-3; D may match TRBD1 or TRBD2 (5 bases each). With 4 bases removed from V and 2 bases from J, the gap between germline ends came to 26 bases. The germline V gene encodes CDR1 SGHTS and CDR2 YDEGEE. The CDR3 consists of 19 residues. CDR3 nucleotide sequence: TGTGCCAGCAGCCCCCGGTACAGGAGGTTACTACAGCCCACAGATACGCAGTATTTT. This codes for CASSPRYRRLLQPTDTQYF.

The chain has TRBV6-1 and TRBJ1-5; 9 positions match TRBD1. CDR1 and CDR2 from the germline V gene are MNHNS and SASEGT. The ends lost 7 bases at V and 7 bases at J; junction bases unmatched: 11. The CDR3 totals 15 residues. The CDR3 DNA sequence: TGTGCCAGCAACACAGGACAGGGGAGTGGGCAGCCCCAGCATTTT. Translated, it gives CASNTGQGSGQPQHF.

This rearrangement joins TRBV7-2 to TRBJ2-5, with 12 bases aligning to TRBD1. The junction had 6 bases not matched to a gene; V was cut back by 5 bases and J by 5 bases. Looked up from germline, CDR1 is SGHTA and CDR2 is FQGNSA. This CDR3 is built from 15 residues. Here the CDR3 DNA reads TGTGCCAGCAGCCCGGGGACAGGGGGCATGGAGACCCAGTACTTC. Protein product: CASSPGTGGMETQYF.

The chain carries TRBV12-5 and TRBJ2-1; D perhaps matches TRBD2 (6 bases). CDR1 and CDR2 from the germline V gene are LGHNT and FRNRAP. There are 16 residues in the CDR3. Trimming removed 0 bases from V and 9 bases from J, with 18 bases in between. CDR3 sequence reads: CASGLVHDTFGGEQFF. CDR3 DNA sequence: TGTGCTAGTGGTTTGGTGCACGACACCTTCGGGGGTGAGCAGTTCTTC.

Regarding this clone: This CDR3 fails to terminate in the conserved phenylalanine or tryptophan, so it likely reflects a read error. No DNA is shown, since the ends of the CDR3 on it are uncertain; the CDR3 is the one TCRdb lists. The chain is built from TRBV28 and TRBJ2-7; TRBD2 is the table's D call, not checked against the DNA. The germline CDR1 and CDR2 sequences are MDHEN and SYDVKM. The CDR3 is 13 residues long, ends included. The CDR3: CASSPLTGGRLRI.

This clone was counted a few times. The rearrangement joins TRBV7-6 to TRBJ2-7, with a possible D match to TRBD1 (6 bases). CDR3 length: 14 residues. V was pared by 1 base and J by 4 bases, with 11 bases between. Germline V CDR1 and CDR2: SGHVS, FNYEAQ. The CDR3 sequence: CASSLGLQGYEQYF. DNA of the CDR3: TGTGCCAGCAGCTTAGGTTTACAGGGTTACGAGCAGTACTTC.

V usage is TRBV9 and J usage is TRBJ2-2, with 7 bases lining up with TRBD2. The CDR3 is 15 amino acids. Germline V gives CDR1 SGDLS, CDR2 YYNGEE. The V gene end was trimmed by 7 bases and the J gene end by 5 bases; junction bases not matched to a gene: 11. The chain's CDR3 is CASGRTLAMTGELFF. Here the CDR3 DNA reads TGTGCCAGCGGTCGGACACTAGCGATGACCGGGGAGCTGTTTTTT.

The V call is TRBV13, the J call TRBJ2-7; 12 bases fit TRBD2. This CDR3 is 15 amino acids long. Per the germline V gene, CDR1 is PRHDT and CDR2 is FYEKMQ (reference sequence). Losses at the gene ends were 5 bases for V and 9 bases for J; bases not matched to a gene: 11. CDR3 coding DNA: TGTGCCAGCAGCCCCCGACTAGCGGGAGAATATAGGCAGTACTTC. As protein: CASSPRLAGEYRQYF.